One sample yielded the 25 T cell receptor beta chains listed below, sequenced in a study of T cells in localized non-small cell lung cancer. Here immunoSEQ multiplex PCR was the method, and the copy in TCRdb shows in-frame clones only, minus some. The sample has some 72,000 clones, just under 85% seen once. The specimen was peripheral blood, collected before any cancer treatment. The receptors derive from a man aged 35 to 69 with stage I lung adenocarcinoma.

This clone was counted once. The chain couples TRBV6-1 to TRBJ1-2; no firm D call. Germline assignment: CDR1 MNHNS and CDR2 SASEGT. This CDR3 is 14 amino acids long. The V and J ends lost 2 bases and 4 bases respectively, with 11 bases between them. The CDR3 is CASSESNGIYGYTF. Here the CDR3 DNA reads TGTGCCAGCAGTGAAAGTAACGGCATCTATGGCTACACCTTC.

This rearrangement joins TRBV5-8 to TRBJ2-2; no reliable D call. The germline V and J ends were trimmed by 2 bases and 7 bases, with 21 bases remaining between them. The CDR3 runs 17 residues. Germline V CDR1 and CDR2: SGHTS, YDEGEE. This CDR3 reads CASSFRLGSSSVGELFF. CDR3 in DNA: TGTGCCAGCAGCTTTCGATTGGGGTCTAGTTCGGTCGGGGAGCTGTTTTTT.

With regard to this clone: The sample contains more than one DNA sequence encoding this CDR3. This CDR3 reads CAWGQGNSNQPQHF. In nucleotides, the CDR3 is TGTGCCTGGGGACAGGGGAATAGCAATCAGCCCCAGCATTTT. The chain has TRBV30 and TRBJ1-5; 9 nucleotides line up with TRBD1. Losses at the gene ends were 5 bases for V and 0 bases for J; bases not matched to a gene: 2. Germline CDR1 is GTSNPN and CDR2 is SVGIG (reference sequence). CDR3 length: 14 amino acids.

J is TRBJ1-1 and V is TRBV11-2, with TRBD1 as a possible D gene (5 bases). Trimming removed 5 bases at V and 5 bases at J, with 18 bases between. The CDR3 has 15 residues. In germline, CDR1 is SGHAT, CDR2 FQNNGV. The CDR3, as DNA: TGTGCCAGCAGCGGACCGATGCAGGGCGGTACTGAAGCTTTCTTT. This sequence encodes CASSGPMQGGTEAFF.

The chain uses TRBV7-2 and TRBJ1-2, with D unresolved. The CDR3 is 13 residues long. The germline V gene encodes CDR1 SGHTA and CDR2 FQGNSA. V was shortened by 7 bases and J by 4 bases, with 13 bases between the two germline ends. The CDR3 DNA is TGTGCCAGCACTTGGTCCCCCGGCTATGGCTACACCTTC. Translated, it gives CASTWSPGYGYTF.

In its sample, this clone was seen once. The genes are TRBV28 and TRBJ1-2, with unresolved D. V lost 3 bases to trimming and J lost 0 bases, with 14 bases between them. CDR3 size: 16 residues. Germline lookup yields CDR1 MDHEN and CDR2 SYDVKM. CDR3 loop: CASSFYGRGSNYGYTF. The CDR3 DNA is TGTGCCAGCAGTTTCTATGGACGGGGATCTAACTATGGCTACACCTTC.

The chain uses TRBV7-3 and TRBJ2-3, with D possibly being TRBD1 (5 bases). V was clipped by 2 bases and J by 2 bases, with 8 bases between them. CDR1 is SGHTA, CDR2 FQGTGA, per germline. The CDR3 length is 14 residues. Written as DNA, the CDR3 is TGTGCCAGCAGCTTAGGGGCAGCCACAGATACGCAGTATTTT. Its protein is CASSLGAATDTQYF.

The chain joins TRBV19 to TRBJ2-1, with D tentatively TRBD2 (5 bases). Germline CDR1 reads LNHDA; CDR2 reads SQIVND (reference sequence). The V gene lost 4 bases and the J gene lost 2 bases, with 9 bases spanning the gap. The CDR3 loop spans 14 amino acids. CDR3 DNA: TGTGCCAGTAGTAAGGGTAGCGCCTACAATGAGCAGTTCTTC. This translates into CASSKGSAYNEQFF.

The chain couples TRBV29-1 to TRBJ2-7; no clear D. V was pared by 8 bases and J by 0 bases, with 17 bases between. This CDR3 is built from 14 residues. The germline V gene has CDR1 SQVTM and CDR2 ANQGSEA. CDR3 amino acids: CSPNLGQSSYEQYF. CDR3 nucleotides: TGCAGCCCGAATCTTGGCCAAAGCTCCTACGAGCAGTACTTC.

This clone was observed once. The CDR3 DNA is TGTGCCAGCAGTTTTTTGGGAGAACCATCCTACGAGCAGTACTTC. This gives the protein CASSFLGEPSYEQYF. This chain uses TRBV6-6 with TRBJ2-7; maybe TRBD2 (5 bases). The CDR3 extends over 15 amino acids. V was clipped by 4 bases and J by 1 base, with 14 bases between them. The germline CDR1 and CDR2 sequences are MNHNY and SVGAGI (reference sequence).

At least ten counts were recorded for this clone. The rearrangement links TRBV27 to TRBJ2-1; D assignment may be TRBD1 or TRBD2 (5 bases each). CDR3 size: 15 residues. Trimming removed 1 base from V and 9 bases from J, with 16 bases in between. Germline CDR1 reads MNHEY; CDR2 reads SMNVEV (reference sequence). The DNA for the CDR3 is TGTGCCAGCAGTTTATTCGGGATGGGGACGAGTGAGCAGTTCTTC. This gives the protein CASSLFGMGTSEQFF.

This rearrangement joins TRBV5-4 to TRBJ2-7; D is perhaps TRBD2 (6 bases). Trimming cost V 2 bases and J 3 bases, with 15 bases left between them. The germline CDR1 and CDR2 sequences are SGHNT and YYREEE (reference sequence). The CDR3 consists of 15 residues. In nucleotides, the CDR3 is TGTGCCAGCAGCTTTAGCGGCGATGGGTTCTACGAGCAGTACTTC. Protein product: CASSFSGDGFYEQYF.

The chain recombines TRBV27 with TRBJ2-1; the D gene could be TRBD1 or TRBD2 (5 bases each). The germline V gene has CDR1 MNHEY and CDR2 SMNVEV (reference sequence). This CDR3 comprises 14 residues. The V end was cut by 3 bases, the J end by 7 bases, with 13 bases between. The CDR3 DNA follows: TGTGCCAGCAGTTTTTCGAGGGGCAGAAATGAGCAGTTCTTC. It yields the protein CASSFSRGRNEQFF.

The chain carries TRBV11-2 and TRBJ2-7, with D possibly called TRBD1 or TRBD2 (5 bases each). The CDR3 has 16 residues. In germline, CDR1 is SGHAT, CDR2 FQNNGV. Trimming took 7 bases from V and 0 from J, leaving 19 bases between them. CDR3 sequence (DNA): TGTGCCAGCACCCCCAGCCCGGGGACGAGCTCCTACGAGCAGTACTTC. Amino acids: CASTPSPGTSSYEQYF.

This chain uses TRBV18 with TRBJ1-2; D remains ambiguous. CDR1 is KGHSH and CDR2 is LQKENI in the germline V gene. Trimming took 6 bases from V and 1 from J, leaving 6 bases between them. The CDR3 consists of 12 residues. This CDR3 reads CASSDNNYGYTF. The CDR3 DNA reads as TGTGCCAGCTCCGACAATAACTATGGCTACACCTTC. The complete variable domain, with remaining parts taken from reference TRBV18 and TRBJ1-2, reads NAGVMQNPRHLVRRRGQEARLRCSPMKGHSHVYWYRQLPEEGLKFMVYLQKENIIDESGMPKERFSAEFPKEGPSILRIQQVVRGDSAAYFCASSDNNYGYTFGSGTRLTVV.

The chain uses TRBV6-5 and TRBJ2-3, with D possibly matching TRBD2 (6 bases). The germline CDR1 and CDR2 sequences are MNHEY and SVGAGI. Trimming pared 4 bases from V and 0 bases from J, leaving 11 bases between. The CDR3 loop spans 15 amino acids. The CDR3 region is CASSSLGGSTDTQYF. CDR3 nucleotide sequence: TGTGCCAGCAGTTCCCTCGGGGGAAGCACAGATACGCAGTATTTT.

This rearrangement joins TRBV2 to TRBJ2-2, with D possibly being TRBD1 (5 bases). V was clipped by 6 bases and J by 11 bases, with 16 bases between them. The CDR3 covers 13 residues. The germline CDR1 and CDR2 sequences are SNHLY and FYNNEI. CDR3 nucleotides: TGTGCCAGCAGCACCACAGGTTACCCTGAGCTGTTTTTT. Its translation: CASSTTGYPELFF.

The rearrangement links TRBV9 to TRBJ2-1; 8 bases fit TRBD2. Trimming took 0 bases from V and 6 from J; bases not matched to a gene: 5. Germline CDR1 reads SGDLS; CDR2 reads YYNGEE. The CDR3 runs to 15 residues. This CDR3 reads CASSVGGTRANEQFF. CDR3 sequence (DNA): TGTGCCAGCAGCGTAGGAGGGACTAGGGCCAATGAGCAGTTCTTC.

The chain carries TRBV7-9 and TRBJ1-5; no firm D call. CDR1 SEHNR and CDR2 FQNEAQ come from the germline V gene (reference sequence). V was pared by 0 bases and J by 6 bases, with 9 bases between. The CDR3 consists of 14 residues. CDR3 amino acids: CASSLATGGQPQHF. The CDR3, as DNA: TGTGCCAGCAGCTTAGCGACGGGAGGTCAGCCCCAGCATTTT.

V usage is TRBV5-1 and J usage is TRBJ2-3, with a tentative D call TRBD1 (5 bases). The germline V gene has CDR1 SGHRS and CDR2 YFSETQ. The CDR3 has 14 residues. The ends were cut back, 2 bases at V and 0 bases at J, with 7 bases in the middle. The CDR3 region is CASSFGHSTDTQYF. The CDR3 DNA is TGCGCCAGCAGCTTCGGACATAGCACAGATACGCAGTATTTT.

A word on this clone: Compared with germline, one end of the junction differs, possibly owing to a read error. V gene TRBV7-3 combines with J gene TRBJ2-2; 9 bases are a match to TRBD1. Germline V gene lookup returns CDR1 SGHTA and CDR2 FQGTGA. The CDR3 extends over 17 amino acids. CDR3 in amino acids: CASSLTRQGANTGELFF. In DNA form, the CDR3 reads TGTGCCAGCAGCCTAACGCGACAGGGGGCGAACACCGGGGAGCTGTTTTTT.

This chain joins TRBV18 and TRBJ1-2; no reliable D call. V was shortened by 2 bases and J by 7 bases, with 14 bases between the two germline ends. There are 14 residues in the CDR3. The germline V gene encodes CDR1 KGHSH and CDR2 LQKENI. The CDR3: CASSPGNAGLGYTF. CDR3 DNA: TGTGCCAGCTCACCAGGGAATGCCGGACTTGGCTACACCTTC.

The chain recombines TRBV9 with TRBJ2-3; D remains ambiguous. The CDR3 is 12 residues long. Per germline, CDR1 SGDLS and CDR2 YYNGEE. V dropped 7 bases and J dropped 3 bases, with 9 bases sitting between them. CDR3 amino acids: CASEGLTDTQYF. The DNA of the CDR3 is TGTGCCAGCGAAGGATTAACAGATACGCAGTATTTT.

The rearrangement joins TRBV5-6 to TRBJ2-1; 9 bases align to TRBD1. The CDR3 totals 17 residues. CDR1 SGHDT and CDR2 YYEEEE come from the germline V gene. V trimming: 2 bases; J trimming: 0 bases; junction bases outside the gene matches: 6. DNA of the CDR3: TGTGCCAGCAGCTTTACAGGGGGCTACCTCTCCTACAATGAGCAGTTCTTC. Translating gives CASSFTGGYLSYNEQFF.

V and J are TRBV5-4 and TRBJ2-7, with 8 bases aligning to TRBD2. In germline, CDR1 is SGHNT, CDR2 YYREEE (reference sequence). This CDR3 is 15 amino acids long. V dropped 4 bases and J dropped 0; count of bases not matched to a gene: 6. The CDR3 sequence: CASSATSGTSYEQYF. In DNA form, the CDR3 reads TGTGCCAGCAGCGCTACTAGCGGAACCTCCTACGAGCAGTACTTC.